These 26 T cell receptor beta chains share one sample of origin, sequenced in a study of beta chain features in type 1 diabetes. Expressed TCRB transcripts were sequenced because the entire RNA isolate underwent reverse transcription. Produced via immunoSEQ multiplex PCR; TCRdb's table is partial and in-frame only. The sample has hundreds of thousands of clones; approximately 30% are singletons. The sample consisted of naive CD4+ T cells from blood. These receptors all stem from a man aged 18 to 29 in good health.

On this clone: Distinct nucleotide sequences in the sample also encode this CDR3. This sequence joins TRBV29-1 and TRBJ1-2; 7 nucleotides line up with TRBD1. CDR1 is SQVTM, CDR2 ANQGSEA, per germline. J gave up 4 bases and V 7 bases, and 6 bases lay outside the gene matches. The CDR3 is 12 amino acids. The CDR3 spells CSASGTVYGYTF. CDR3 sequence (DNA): TGCAGCGCCTCCGGGACAGTCTATGGCTACACCTTC.

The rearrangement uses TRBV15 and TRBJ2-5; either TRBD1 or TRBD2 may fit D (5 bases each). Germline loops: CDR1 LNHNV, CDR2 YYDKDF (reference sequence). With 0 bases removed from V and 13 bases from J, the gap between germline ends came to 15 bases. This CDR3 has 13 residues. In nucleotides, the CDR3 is TGTGCCACCAGCAGAGATCGAGGGGACCGTACGTACTTC. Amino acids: CATSRDRGDRTYF. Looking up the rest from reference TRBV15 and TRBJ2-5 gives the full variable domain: DAMVIQNPRYQVTQFGKPVTLSCSQTLNHNVMYWYQQKSSQAPKLLFHYYDKDFNNEADTPDNFQSRRPNTSFCFLDIRSPGLGDTAMYLCATSRDRGDRTYFGPGTRLLVL.

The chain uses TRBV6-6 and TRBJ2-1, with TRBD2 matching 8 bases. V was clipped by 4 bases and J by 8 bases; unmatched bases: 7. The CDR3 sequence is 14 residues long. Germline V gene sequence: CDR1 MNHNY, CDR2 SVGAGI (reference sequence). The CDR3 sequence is CASSLAGRIYEQFF. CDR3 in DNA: TGTGCCAGCAGTTTAGCGGGACGGATCTATGAGCAGTTCTTC.

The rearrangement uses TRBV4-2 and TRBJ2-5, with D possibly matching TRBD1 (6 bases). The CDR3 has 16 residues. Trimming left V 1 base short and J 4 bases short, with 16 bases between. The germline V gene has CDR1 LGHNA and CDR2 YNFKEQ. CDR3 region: CASSQANRVSPETQYF. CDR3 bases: TGTGCCAGCAGCCAAGCAAACAGGGTGTCCCCAGAGACCCAGTACTTC.

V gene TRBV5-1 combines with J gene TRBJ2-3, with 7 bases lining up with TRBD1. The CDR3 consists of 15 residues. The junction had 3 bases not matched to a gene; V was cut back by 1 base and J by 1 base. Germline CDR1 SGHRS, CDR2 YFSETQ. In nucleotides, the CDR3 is TGCGCCAGCAGCTTGTCCGGACAGGGCACAGATACGCAGTATTTT. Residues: CASSLSGQGTDTQYF.

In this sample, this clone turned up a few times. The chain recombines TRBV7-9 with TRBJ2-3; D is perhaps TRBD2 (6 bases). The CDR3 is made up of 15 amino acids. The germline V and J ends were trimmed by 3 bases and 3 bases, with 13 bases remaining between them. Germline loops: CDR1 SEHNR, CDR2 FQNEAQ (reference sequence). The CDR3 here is CASSFAGRETDTQYF. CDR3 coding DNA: TGTGCCAGCAGCTTCGCCGGGAGAGAGACAGATACGCAGTATTTT. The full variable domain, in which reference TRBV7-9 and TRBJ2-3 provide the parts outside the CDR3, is DTGVSQNPRHKITKRGQNVTFRCDPISEHNRLYWYRQTLGQGPEFLTYFQNEAQLEKSRLLSDRFSAERPKGSFSTLEIQRTEQGDSAMYLCASSFAGRETDTQYFGPGTRLTVL.

Written as DNA, the CDR3 is TGCAGTGCTAAGACAGTCTACGAGCAGTACTTC. Translated, it gives CSAKTVYEQYF. This chain uses TRBV20-1 with TRBJ2-7; D possibly corresponds to TRBD1 (5 bases). Trimming took 4 bases from V and 3 from J, leaving 7 bases between them. The CDR3 spans 11 residues. Per germline, CDR1 DFQATT and CDR2 SNEGSKA (reference sequence).

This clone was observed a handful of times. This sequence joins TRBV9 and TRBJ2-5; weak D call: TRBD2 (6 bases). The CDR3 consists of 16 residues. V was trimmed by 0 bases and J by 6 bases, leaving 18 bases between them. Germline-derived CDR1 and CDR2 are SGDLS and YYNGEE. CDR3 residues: CASSVGGQGGPKTQYF. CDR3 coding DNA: TGTGCCAGCAGCGTAGGAGGACAAGGAGGGCCGAAGACCCAGTACTTC.

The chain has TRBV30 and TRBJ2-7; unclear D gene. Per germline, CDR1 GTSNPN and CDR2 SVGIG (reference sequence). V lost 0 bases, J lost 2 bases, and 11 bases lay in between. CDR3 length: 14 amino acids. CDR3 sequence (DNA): TGTGCCTGGAGTGTATATGGGCGGACCTACGAGCAGTACTTC. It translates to CAWSVYGRTYEQYF.

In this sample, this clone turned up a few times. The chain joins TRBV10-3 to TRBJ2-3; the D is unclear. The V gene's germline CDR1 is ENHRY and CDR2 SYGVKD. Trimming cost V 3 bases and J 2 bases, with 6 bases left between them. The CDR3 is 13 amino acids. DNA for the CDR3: TGTGCCATCAGTGAAAGGATCACAGATACGCAGTATTTT. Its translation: CAISERITDTQYF.

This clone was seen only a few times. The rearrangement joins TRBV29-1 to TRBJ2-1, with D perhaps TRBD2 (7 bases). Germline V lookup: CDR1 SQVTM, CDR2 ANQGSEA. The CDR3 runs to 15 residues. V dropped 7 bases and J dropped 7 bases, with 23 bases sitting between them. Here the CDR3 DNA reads TGCAGCGGGGGGGCCCGGCTAGCGGCGCAGAATGAGCAGTTCTTC. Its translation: CSGGARLAAQNEQFF.

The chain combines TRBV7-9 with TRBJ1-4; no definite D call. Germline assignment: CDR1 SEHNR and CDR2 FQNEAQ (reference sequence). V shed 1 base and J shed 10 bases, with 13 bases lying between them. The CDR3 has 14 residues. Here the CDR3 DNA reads TGTGCCAGCAGCTTAGGTCCACCGACGGGAAAACTGTTTTTT. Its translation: CASSLGPPTGKLFF.

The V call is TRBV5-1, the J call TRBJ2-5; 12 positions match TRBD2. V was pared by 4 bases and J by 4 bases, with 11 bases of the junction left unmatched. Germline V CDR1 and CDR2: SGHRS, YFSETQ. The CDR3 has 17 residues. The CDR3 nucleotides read TGCGCCAGCAGCGCCCTTCTAGCGGGAGGGTCCCCAGAGACCCAGTACTTC. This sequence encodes CASSALLAGGSPETQYF.

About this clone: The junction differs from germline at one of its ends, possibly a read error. CDR3 sequence reads: CSSSQALADAYEQYF. The CDR3 region has the DNA TGCTCCAGCAGCCAAGCGCTAGCGGATGCCTACGAGCAGTACTTC. The V gene is TRBV4-3, the J gene TRBJ2-7, with 7 positions matching TRBD2. Germline CDR1 LGHNA, CDR2 YSLEER. This CDR3 region has 15 residues.

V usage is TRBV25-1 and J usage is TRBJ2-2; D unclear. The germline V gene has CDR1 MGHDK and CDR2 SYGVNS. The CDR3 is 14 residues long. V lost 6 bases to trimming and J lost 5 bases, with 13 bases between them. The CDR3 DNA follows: TGTGCCAGCAGCCATTTTACTGGGACCGGGGAGCTGTTTTTT. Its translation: CASSHFTGTGELFF.

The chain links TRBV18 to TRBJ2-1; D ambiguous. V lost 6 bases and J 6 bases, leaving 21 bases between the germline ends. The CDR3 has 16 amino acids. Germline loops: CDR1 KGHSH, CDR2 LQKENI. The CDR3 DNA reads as TGTGCCAGCTCCCATACCCACTTGACTCGACTCAATGAGCAGTTCTTC. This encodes CASSHTHLTRLNEQFF.

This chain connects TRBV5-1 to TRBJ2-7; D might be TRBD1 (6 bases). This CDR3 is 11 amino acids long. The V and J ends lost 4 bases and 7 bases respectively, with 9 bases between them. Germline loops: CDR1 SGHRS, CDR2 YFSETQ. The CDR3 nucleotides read TGCGCCAGCAGCCAAGACAGGGAGCAGTACTTC. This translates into CASSQDREQYF.

CDR3 bases: TGTGCCAGCAGCTTACGGGGGAGTACCTACAATGAGCAGTTCTTC. This gives the protein CASSLRGSTYNEQFF. The J gene is TRBJ2-1, the V gene TRBV11-1, with a weak D call TRBD2 (6 bases). The CDR3 totals 15 residues. V gave up 2 bases and J gave up 2 bases, with 10 bases separating them. Germline CDR1 SGHAT, CDR2 FQDESV (reference sequence).

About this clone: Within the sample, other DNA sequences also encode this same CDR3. CDR3 bases: TGTGCCAGCAGCTCCGGACAGGGCCAAGAGACCCAGTACTTC. It is translated as CASSSGQGQETQYF. This chain connects TRBV5-4 to TRBJ2-5; TRBD1 agrees at 8 bases. Trimming took 3 bases from V and 1 from J; bases not matched to a gene: 2. The CDR3 length is 14 residues. Per germline, CDR1 SGHNT and CDR2 YYREEE (reference sequence).

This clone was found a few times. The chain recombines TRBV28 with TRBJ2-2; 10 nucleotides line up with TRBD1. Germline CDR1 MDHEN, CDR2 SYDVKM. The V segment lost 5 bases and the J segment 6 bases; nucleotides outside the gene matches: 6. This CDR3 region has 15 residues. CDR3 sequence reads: CASSARDRGPGELFF. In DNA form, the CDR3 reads TGTGCCAGCAGTGCCCGGGACAGGGGCCCCGGGGAGCTGTTTTTT. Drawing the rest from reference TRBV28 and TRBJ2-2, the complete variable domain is DVKVTQSSRYLVKRTGEKVFLECVQDMDHENMFWYRQDPGLGLRLIYFSYDVKMKEKGDIPEGYSVSREKKERFSLILESASTNQTSMYLCASSARDRGPGELFFGEGSRLTVL.

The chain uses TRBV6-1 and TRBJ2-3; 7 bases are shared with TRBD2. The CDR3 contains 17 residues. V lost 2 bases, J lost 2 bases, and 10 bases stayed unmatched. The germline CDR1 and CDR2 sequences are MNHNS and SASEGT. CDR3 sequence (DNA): TGTGCCAGCAGTGAAAGCTTGGGCGGGAGCGTCACAGATACGCAGTATTTT. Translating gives CASSESLGGSVTDTQYF.

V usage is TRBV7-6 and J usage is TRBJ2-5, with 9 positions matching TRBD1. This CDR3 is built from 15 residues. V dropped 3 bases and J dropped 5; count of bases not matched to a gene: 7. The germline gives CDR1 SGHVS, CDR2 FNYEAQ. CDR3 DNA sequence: TGTGCCAGCAGCTTGTGGACAGGGGCCTGGGAGACCCAGTACTTC. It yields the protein CASSLWTGAWETQYF.

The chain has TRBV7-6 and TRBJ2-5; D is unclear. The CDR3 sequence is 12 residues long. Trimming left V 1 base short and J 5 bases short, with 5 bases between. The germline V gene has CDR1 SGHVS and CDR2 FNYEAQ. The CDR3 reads CASSLVAETQYF. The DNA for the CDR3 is TGTGCCAGCAGCTTAGTCGCCGAGACCCAGTACTTC.

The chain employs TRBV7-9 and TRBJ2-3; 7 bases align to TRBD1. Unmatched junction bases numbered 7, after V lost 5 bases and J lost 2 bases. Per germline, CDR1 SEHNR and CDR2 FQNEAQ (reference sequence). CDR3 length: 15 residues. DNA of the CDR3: TGTGCCAGCAGCATATCGACAGGGTCCACAGATACGCAGTATTTT. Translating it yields CASSISTGSTDTQYF.

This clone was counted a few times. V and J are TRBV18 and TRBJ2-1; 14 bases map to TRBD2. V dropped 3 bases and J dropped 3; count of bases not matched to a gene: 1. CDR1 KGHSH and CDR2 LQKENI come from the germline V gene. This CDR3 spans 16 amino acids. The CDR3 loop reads CASSPGTSGSYNEQFF. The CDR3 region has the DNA TGTGCCAGCTCACCGGGGACTAGCGGGAGCTACAATGAGCAGTTCTTC.

The CDR3 DNA reads TGTGCCAGCAGCGCTCCGGGACAGCGTTCATATGGCTACACCTTC. Translated: CASSAPGQRSYGYTF. The chain couples TRBV28 to TRBJ1-2; 7 bases line up with TRBD1. Germline trimming cut 6 bases from V and 5 bases from J; bases unmatched to any gene: 12. Per germline, CDR1 MDHEN and CDR2 SYDVKM. The CDR3 runs 15 residues.